The text below deals with one TCR beta chain. The CDR3 contains 15 residues. Trimming removed 7 bases from V and 4 bases from J, with 19 bases in between. The entry originates in a study of CD8 T cells in Susac syndrome. It was with random hexamers that roughly 0.5 to 1 ug RNA was reverse transcribed. Each CDR3 protein is one row after TCRdb ran MiXCR on the immunoSEQ multiplex PCR reads. The data show roughly 180,000 distinct CDR3 sequences, 90% to 95% seen once. The source of this sequence is a human donor in good health. This chain connects TRBV12-3 or TRBV12-4 to TRBJ1-2; no definite D call. Sequencing input: CD4+ T cells from PBMCs. This CDR3 is CASTWAGRMAYGYTF. The CDR3 DNA reads as TGTGCCAGCACATGGGCCGGACGTATGGCCTATGGCTACACCTTC.